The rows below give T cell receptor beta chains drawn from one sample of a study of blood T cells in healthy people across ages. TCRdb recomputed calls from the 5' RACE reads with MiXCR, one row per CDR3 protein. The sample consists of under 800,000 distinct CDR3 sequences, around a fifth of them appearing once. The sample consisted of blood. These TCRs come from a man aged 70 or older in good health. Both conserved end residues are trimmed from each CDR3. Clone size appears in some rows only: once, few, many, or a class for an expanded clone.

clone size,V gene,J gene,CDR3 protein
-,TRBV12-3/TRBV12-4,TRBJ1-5,ASSFFSAGDQPQH
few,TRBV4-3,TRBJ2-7,ASSQEAVEREVPYEQY
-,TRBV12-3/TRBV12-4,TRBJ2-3,ASSLGLSRADTQY
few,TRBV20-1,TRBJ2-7,SAGLAGPYEQY
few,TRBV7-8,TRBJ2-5,ASSLVGASETQY
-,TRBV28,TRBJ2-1,ASSLQGGFYSEQF
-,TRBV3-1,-,ASSQVAGTSYEQY
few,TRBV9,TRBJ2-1,ASSVEVAGYNEQF
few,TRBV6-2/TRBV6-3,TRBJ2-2,ASRGAGLAGDTGELF
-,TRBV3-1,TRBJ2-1,ASSQGTNRYNEQF
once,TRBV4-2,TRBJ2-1,ASSRSGGRSYNEQF
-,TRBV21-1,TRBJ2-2,ASTGTGPTTGELF
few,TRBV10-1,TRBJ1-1,ASSVGHTNTEAF
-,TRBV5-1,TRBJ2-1,ASSQDLAASSYNEQF
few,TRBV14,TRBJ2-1,ASSQIGAYYNEQF
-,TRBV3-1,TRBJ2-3,ASSRLAGAYTDTQY
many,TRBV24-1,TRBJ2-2,ATGGDTGELF
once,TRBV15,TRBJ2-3,ATSRAGIVTDTQY
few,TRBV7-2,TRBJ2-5,ASSLGIGYQETQY
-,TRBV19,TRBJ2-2,ASSKKGVPTDTGELF
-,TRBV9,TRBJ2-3,ASSVTQTGGLNTQY
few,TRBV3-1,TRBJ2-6,ASSQMIGVSGANVLT
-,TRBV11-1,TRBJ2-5,ASSLDGGVGETQY
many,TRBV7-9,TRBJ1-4,ASSSTGLNEKLF
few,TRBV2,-,AITGGNGYEQF
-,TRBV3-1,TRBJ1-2,ASSQDKSGPRT
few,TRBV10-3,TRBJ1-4,VISDSWAASTNEKLF
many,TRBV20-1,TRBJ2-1,SAPLAGGPSNEQF
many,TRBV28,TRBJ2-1,ASSLVRDNEQF
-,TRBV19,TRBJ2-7,ASSIGGSVGYEQY
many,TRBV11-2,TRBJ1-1,ASSDPTGPLNTEAF
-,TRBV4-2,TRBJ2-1,ASSQVPAGGSYNEQF